One and the same sample provided the 32 T cell receptor beta chains below, sequenced in a study of tumor and adjacent non-tumor tissue in lung cancer. The library came from three nested PCR rounds adapted from ARM-PCR protocols. TCRdb re-derived calls from the multiplex PCR reads in MiXCR, one entry per CDR3 protein. There are 94,000 or so distinct CDR3 sequences in the sample; about 77% occur only once, and just over 20% lies in the top ten. This sample's RNA came from whole unsorted tissue. Distant lung tissue was collected more than 3 cm away from the tumor edge. Sequenced material: distant non-tumor lung tissue. The source is a woman in her 50s with non-small cell lung cancer.

The chain has TRBV29-1 and TRBJ2-7; possible D gene TRBD1, 5 bases. This CDR3 is 12 amino acids long. CDR1 and CDR2 (germline): SQVTM, ANQGSEA. Trimming removed 5 bases from V and 6 bases from J, with 14 bases in between. For the CDR3, the DNA is TGCAGCGTTACCGCACAGGTGCGCGAGCAGTACTTC. Amino acid sequence: CSVTAQVREQYF.

A word on this clonotype: At one end, the junction sequence differs from germline, possibly due to a read error. The chain links TRBV24-1 to TRBJ2-7; TRBD1 matches 10 bases. The V gene's germline CDR1 is KGHDR and CDR2 SFDVKD. CDR3 size: 17 residues. The CDR3 is CATTDAGTGASIYEQYF. The CDR3 DNA follows: TGTGCCACCACTGATGCCGGGACAGGGGCCTCCATCTACGAGCAGTACTTC.

Regarding this clonotype: The germline gene is not matched at one end of the junction; a read error may be the cause. The gene calls are TRBV30 and TRBJ2-7; D uncertain. CDR3 length: 12 amino acids. CDR1 is GTSNPN, CDR2 SVGIG, per germline (reference sequence). CDR3 DNA sequence: TGTGCCTGGAGTGTCACGTCATACGAGCAATACTTC. The encoded protein is CAWSVTSYEQYF.

In its sample, this clonotype was seen a few times. This could be a read error, since a much larger clone is one nucleotide away. CDR3 protein: CSARTGGVYEQYF. CDR3 sequence (DNA): TGCAGTGCCCGGACAGGGGGCGTTTACGAGCAGTACTTC. The gene calls are TRBV20-1 and TRBJ2-7, with TRBD1 matching 11 bases. Germline-derived CDR1 and CDR2 are DFQATT and SNEGSKA (reference sequence). The J segment lost 4 bases and the V segment lost 6 bases, leaving 5 bases of the junction unmatched. The CDR3 sequence is 13 residues long.

This clonotype appeared many times. A read error may explain this, as a much larger clone is one base away. The CDR3 bases are TGTGTCAGCAGCCTTATTGATTTC. Protein product: CVSSLIDF. The chain joins TRBV11-2 to TRBJ2-1, with D unclear. The CDR3 consists of 8 residues. The germline CDR1 and CDR2 sequences are SGHAT and FQNNGV.

Note on this clonotype: Germline and junction disagree at one end, which may indicate a read error. The V gene is TRBV11-1, the J gene TRBJ2-1; the D is unclear. Germline-derived CDR1 and CDR2 are SGHAT and FQDESV (reference sequence). CDR3 length: 15 residues. This CDR3 reads CANSPTPSTGDEQLF. The CDR3 DNA is TGTGCCAACAGCCCAACTCCTTCGACGGGCGATGAGCAGCTCTTC. Based on the CDR3 plus reference TRBV11-1 and TRBJ2-1, the full variable domain is EAEVAQSPRYKITEKSQAVAFWCDPISGHATLYWYRQILGQGPELLVQFQDESVVDDSQLPKDRFSAERLKGVDSTLKIQPAELGDSAMYLCANSPTPSTGDEQLFGPGTRLTVL.

As for this clonotype: Being one base from a much bigger clone, this may be a read error. The chain joins TRBV28 to TRBJ2-1, with D unresolved. CDR1 and CDR2 (germline): MDHEN, SYDVKM. The CDR3 runs to 14 residues. This CDR3 reads CAISITGRYNVQFF. Here the CDR3 DNA reads TGTGCCATCTCTATCACTGGCCGATACAATGTGCAGTTCTTC.

Worth noting for this clonotype: At one end the junction does not follow the germline gene, possibly because of a read error. The chain recombines TRBV29-1 with TRBJ2-7, with 9 nucleotides matching TRBD2. Germline V gene data show CDR1 as SQVTM and CDR2 as ANQGSEA. This CDR3 has 13 residues. CDR3 sequence (DNA): TGCAGCGTATCTAGCGGGATCTTTGCCGAGCAGCACTTC. As protein: CSVSSGIFAEQHF.

The gene calls are TRBV7-2 and TRBJ2-1, with D possibly TRBD1 on 6 matching bases. The germline V gene has CDR1 SGHTA and CDR2 FQGNSA. The CDR3 has 13 residues. Between the trimmed V and J ends, which lost 5 bases and 7 bases, there was a span of 12 bases. The DNA of the CDR3 is TGTGCCAGCAGCCGCTCTACAGGGAATGAGCAGTTCTTC. Translation: CASSRSTGNEQFF.

As to this clonotype: A read error may account for a junction end that differs from germline. The rearrangement links TRBV11-2 to TRBJ1-6, with 8 bases identical to TRBD1. Germline V gives CDR1 SGHAT, CDR2 FQNNGV. CDR3 length equals 14 residues. DNA of the CDR3: TGTGTCAGCAGTTCAGACAGGGGTAATTCACCCCTCCACTTT. Encoded protein: CVSSSDRGNSPLHF. Complete variable domain (other parts from reference TRBV11-2 and TRBJ1-6): EAGVAQSPRYKIIEKRQSVAFWCNPISGHATLYWYQQILGQGPKLLIQFQNNGVVDDSQLPKDRFSAERLKGVDSTLKIQPAKLEDSAVYLCVSSSDRGNSPLHFGNGTRLTVT.

This clonotype was counted at least ten times. This could be a read error, since a much larger clone is one nucleotide away. The chain combines TRBV6-1 with TRBJ2-7; D is ambiguous. CDR1 MNHNS and CDR2 SASEGT come from the germline V gene. CDR3 length: 13 amino acids. CDR3 region: CASSDITLYGQYF. Here the CDR3 DNA reads TGTGCCAGCAGTGATATCACCCTCTACGGGCAGTACTTC.

The rearrangement joins TRBV7-9 to TRBJ2-1; the match to TRBD2 covers 7 bases. CDR3 length equals 16 residues. CDR1 is SEHNR, CDR2 FQNEAQ, per germline (reference sequence). J gave up 7 bases and V 5 bases, and 14 bases lay outside the gene matches. The CDR3 DNA reads TGTGCCAGCAGCGCCGCTACGAGCGGGACCAAAAATGAGCAGTTCTTC. Translated: CASSAATSGTKNEQFF.

This clonotype appeared a single time. It may be a read error: a sequence one base away is much more abundant. This chain links TRBV28 with TRBJ1-1; D is perhaps TRBD1 (5 bases). The CDR3 runs 15 residues. CDR1 is MDHEN, CDR2 SYDVKM, per germline. CDR3 amino acids: CVSSDGIPWGTEAFF. As DNA, the CDR3 is TGTGTCAGCAGTGACGGGATCCCTTGGGGGACTGAAGCTTTCTTT.

This clonotype was seen only once. The rearrangement links TRBV11-2 to TRBJ2-1; 9 bases are a match to TRBD2. CDR1 and CDR2 from the germline V gene are SGHAT and FQNNGV. There are 15 residues in the CDR3. The CDR3 reads CACSLDAGGHNEQFF. The CDR3 DNA sequence: TGTGCGTGCAGCTTAGATGCGGGAGGGCACAATGAGCAGTTCTTC.

As concerns this clonotype: This may arise from a read error, as a much more abundant clone is one base away. The V and J genes are TRBV5-8 and TRBJ1-2; D is uncertain. In germline, CDR1 is SGHTS, CDR2 YDEGEE. This CDR3 is built from 16 residues. V lost 1 base and J 4 bases, leaving 17 bases between the germline ends. The CDR3 here is CASSLNVFLGIYGYTF. The CDR3 bases are TGTGCCAGCAGCTTGAATGTTTTCCTAGGGATCTATGGCTACACCTTC.

Worth noting for this clonotype: Here the CDR3 omits its conserved ending phenylalanine or tryptophan, so a read error is the likely source. This chain links TRBV7-9 with TRBJ2-5; tentative D call: TRBD1 (5 bases). This CDR3 comprises 16 residues. Germline-derived CDR1 and CDR2 are SEHNR and FQNEAQ (reference sequence). Trimming stripped 3 bases from V and 1 base from J, with 15 bases between. DNA for the CDR3: TGTGCCAGCAGCTTGCCCGTAGGGGCCTTCCAAGAGACCCAGTACATC. As protein: CASSLPVGAFQETQYI.

The rearrangement links TRBV5-1 to TRBJ2-5, with D possibly matching TRBD1 (6 bases). CDR3 length: 17 residues. The germline CDR1 and CDR2 sequences are SGHRS and YFSETQ. V lost 4 bases to trimming and J lost 5 bases, with 24 bases between them. This CDR3 is CASSPRGHQRLHETQYF. Here the CDR3 DNA reads TGCGCCAGCAGCCCCAGGGGTCACCAGAGGCTTCATGAGACCCAGTACTTC.

About this clonotype itself: An end of the junction differs from the germline gene, which may be a read error. The J gene is TRBJ2-1, the V gene TRBV10-3; D perhaps matches TRBD2 (5 bases). Germline loops: CDR1 ENHRY, CDR2 SYGVKD. CDR3 length: 14 amino acids. CDR3 nucleotides: TGTGCCACCTTAGCTGGAGGCCTCTACAATGGGCAGTTCTTC. Translating it yields CATLAGGLYNGQFF.

This clonotype was counted many times. The rearrangement uses TRBV28 and TRBJ2-1; the D gene is possibly TRBD1 (5 bases). V gave up 7 bases and J gave up 7 bases, with 26 bases separating them. The CDR3 has 17 amino acids. Per germline, CDR1 MDHEN and CDR2 SYDVKM. The CDR3 DNA reads as TGTGCCAGCACCAAGGACAAGGGATTTAAGGTGTCGAATGAGCAGTTCTTC. Protein sequence: CASTKDKGFKVSNEQFF.

A word on this clonotype: A much bigger clone sits one base away, suggesting this may be a read error. This CDR3 is CSVETLQGRPQRF. The CDR3 nucleotides read TGCAGCGTTGAAACGCTACAAGGTCGGCCCCAGCGTTTT. The chain has TRBV29-1 and TRBJ1-5; D is unresolved. This CDR3 spans 13 amino acids. The germline gives CDR1 SQVTM, CDR2 ANQGSEA.

In regard to this clonotype: The CDR3 does not close with the conserved phenylalanine or tryptophan, likely indicating a read error. The chain employs TRBV6-5 and TRBJ1-1; D gene uncertain. CDR1 is MNHEY, CDR2 SVGAGI, per germline. The CDR3 consists of 12 residues. DNA of the CDR3: TGTGCCGGCAGTTCGATGCTCACTGAAGCTTTCCTT. Translation gives CAGSSMLTEAFL.

In regard to this clonotype: This could be a read error, since a much larger clone is one nucleotide away. The chain employs TRBV5-4 and TRBJ2-1, with D uncertain. Germline V gives CDR1 SGHNT, CDR2 YYREEE (reference sequence). The CDR3 runs 16 residues. CDR3 protein: CAGSSTSRDRYNEQFF. CDR3 nucleotides: TGTGCCGGCAGCTCCACCTCCCGAGACCGCTACAATGAGCAGTTCTTC.

Note on this clonotype: A read error is likely, as this CDR3 ends without the conserved phenylalanine or tryptophan. The chain couples TRBV5-4 to TRBJ2-5, with a tentative D call TRBD2 (5 bases). The CDR3 covers 14 residues. CDR1 is SGHNT, CDR2 YYREEE, per germline (reference sequence). The CDR3 nucleotides read TGTGCCAGCAGCTCCGCGAGGGCTGAAGAGACTCAGTACTCC. Translation: CASSSARAEETQYS.

Comment on this clonotype: This may arise from a read error, as a much more abundant clone is one base away. This chain uses TRBV24-1 with TRBJ1-4, with 9 bases lining up with TRBD1. Per the germline V gene, CDR1 is KGHDR and CDR2 is SFDVKD. V lost 9 bases to trimming and J lost 8 bases; unmatched junction nucleotides: 6. This CDR3 has 13 residues. The CDR3 bases are TGTGCCACCCAGGTACAGGGGGCGGAAAAACTGTTTTTT. The encoded protein is CATQVQGAEKLFF.

Concerning this clonotype itself: Without the conserved terminal phenylalanine or tryptophan, this CDR3 likely stems from a read error. The chain links TRBV12-5 to TRBJ2-5; D ambiguous. Per germline, CDR1 LGHNT and CDR2 FRNRAP. CDR3 length equals 15 residues. The V gene lost 6 bases and the J gene lost 1 base, with 15 bases spanning the gap. The CDR3 reads CASGPGAHSQETQYY. The CDR3 DNA reads as TGTGCTAGTGGCCCCGGTGCACACTCCCAAGAGACCCAGTACTAC.

Regarding this clonotype: The junction differs from germline at one of its ends, possibly a read error. The chain links TRBV11-1 to TRBJ2-1, with 15 bases matching TRBD2. The CDR3 has 15 residues. CDR1 and CDR2 (germline): SGHAT, FQDESV (reference sequence). CDR3 in amino acids: CASSVGLAGGDEQFF. CDR3 coding DNA: TGCGCCAGTAGCGTCGGACTAGCGGGAGGGGATGAGCAGTTCTTC.

About this clonotype itself: One end of the junction does not line up with germline, which may come from a read error. The chain uses TRBV29-1 and TRBJ2-1; D might be TRBD1 (6 bases). The CDR3 is made up of 16 amino acids. Germline V gene lookup returns CDR1 SQVTM and CDR2 ANQGSEA. In DNA, the CDR3 is TGCAGCGTCCCCAGTGGCGGTACAGGGAAAGACAATGAGCAGCTCTTC. Translated: CSVPSGGTGKDNEQLF.

In the case of this clonotype: This may come from a read error, since a much larger clone is one base off. The V call is TRBV5-1, the J call TRBJ2-1; D is undetermined. Germline values: CDR1 SGHRS, CDR2 YFSETQ. The CDR3 runs 17 residues. The CDR3 region is CASRPSSGPSSYNEHFF. The CDR3 bases are TGCGCCAGCAGACCTTCCTCGGGCCCCTCCTCCTACAATGAGCACTTCTTC.

The gene calls are TRBV6-1 and TRBJ2-3; TRBD1 aligns across 7 bases. J lost 2 bases, V lost 3 bases, and 2 bases had no gene match. The CDR3 length is 14 residues. In germline, CDR1 is MNHNS, CDR2 SASEGT. The CDR3 spells CASSDGQATDTQYF. In DNA, the CDR3 is TGTGCCAGCAGTGATGGACAGGCCACAGATACGCAGTATTTT.

This sequence joins TRBV5-1 and TRBJ2-1, with TRBD2 identical over 9 bases. This CDR3 is built from 14 residues. The V gene end was trimmed by 8 bases and the J gene end by 7 bases; junction bases not matched to a gene: 10. Germline CDR1 and CDR2: SGHRS and YFSETQ. The CDR3 reads CASRREGTTNEQFF. CDR3 DNA sequence: TGCGCCAGTAGGCGGGAGGGCACTACTAATGAGCAGTTCTTC.

Comments on this clonotype: This may come from a read error, since a much larger clone is one base off. The chain has TRBV27 and TRBJ1-1; the D is unclear. Between the trimmed V and J ends, which lost 9 bases and 4 bases, there was a span of 15 bases. This CDR3 comprises 13 residues. Per the germline V gene, CDR1 is MNHEY and CDR2 is SMNVEV (reference sequence). The CDR3 region is CARSLLGTTEAFF. The CDR3 nucleotides read TGTGCCAGGAGTCTCTTGGGAACCACTGAAGCTTTCTTT.

For this clonotype: Germline and junction disagree at one end, which may indicate a read error. The gene calls are TRBV4-1 and TRBJ2-1; the match to TRBD2 covers 9 bases. The germline gives CDR1 MGHRA, CDR2 YSYEKL. The CDR3 contains 16 residues. CDR3 nucleotides: TGCGCCAGCAGCCAAGACCTGCGGGAGGGATACAATGAGCAGTCCTTC. It encodes CASSQDLREGYNEQSF.